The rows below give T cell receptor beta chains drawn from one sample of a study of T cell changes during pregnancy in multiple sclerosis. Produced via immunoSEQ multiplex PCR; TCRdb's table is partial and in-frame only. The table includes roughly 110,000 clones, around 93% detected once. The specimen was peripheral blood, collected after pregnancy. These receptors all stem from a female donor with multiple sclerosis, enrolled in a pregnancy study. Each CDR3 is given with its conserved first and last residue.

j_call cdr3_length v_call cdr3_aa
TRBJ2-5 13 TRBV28 CASRTGGQETQYF
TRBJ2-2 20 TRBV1 CTSSQAKESPLADYTGELFF
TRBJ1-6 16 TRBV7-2 CASSLSAVLYNSPLHF
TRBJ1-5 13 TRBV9 CASSVGDNQPQHF
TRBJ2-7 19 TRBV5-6 CASSLVGGARSLTDYEQYF
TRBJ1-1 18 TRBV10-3 CAISENSGTGGLNTEAFF
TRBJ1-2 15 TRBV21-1 CASNTTGPPNYGYTF
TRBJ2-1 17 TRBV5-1 CASSLTGATGVGNEQFF
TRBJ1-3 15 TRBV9 CASSRNRGAGNTIYF
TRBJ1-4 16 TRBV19 CASSQTGPSGNEKLFF
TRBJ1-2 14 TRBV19 CASSFLVNFYGYTF
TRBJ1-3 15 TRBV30 CAWSVQAPFGNTIYF
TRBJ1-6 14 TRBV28 CATRTGRDNSPLHF
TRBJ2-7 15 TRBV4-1 CASSQARAGRDEQYF
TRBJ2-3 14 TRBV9 CASSLAKGVDTQYF
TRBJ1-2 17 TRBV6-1 CASSETFPGTARYGYTF
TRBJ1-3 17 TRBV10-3 CAISLNADSFSGNTIYF
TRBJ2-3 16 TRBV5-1 CASSESGSGAPDTQYF
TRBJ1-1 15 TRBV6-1 CASSAWTGASTEAFF
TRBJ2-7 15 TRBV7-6 CASSPLPDRAHEQYF
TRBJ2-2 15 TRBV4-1 CASSQDRVNTGELFF
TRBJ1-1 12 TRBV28 CASSPLNTEAFF
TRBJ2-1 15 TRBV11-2 CASSSKGFQDNEQFF
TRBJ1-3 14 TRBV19 CASSLTFEGNTIYF
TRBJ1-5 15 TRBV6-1 CASRRTGGASQPQHF
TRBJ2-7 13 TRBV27 CASSITTSYEQYF
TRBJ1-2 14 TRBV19 CASSIEQAGHGYTF
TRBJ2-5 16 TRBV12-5 CASGLRSKREQETQYF
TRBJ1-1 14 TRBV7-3 CASSLNRGLTEAFF
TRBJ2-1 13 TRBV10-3 CAMGTSGYNEQFF
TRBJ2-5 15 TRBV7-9 CASSPAGGPQETQYF
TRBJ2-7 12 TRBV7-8 CASSARVGEQYF
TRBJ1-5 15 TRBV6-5 CASSSRAYRNQPQHF
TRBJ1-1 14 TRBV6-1 CASSDLGRGTEAFF
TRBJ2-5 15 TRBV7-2 CASSPSWGLRETQYF
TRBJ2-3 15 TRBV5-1 CASSSGLPNTDTQYF
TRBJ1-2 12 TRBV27 CASGLSNYGYTF
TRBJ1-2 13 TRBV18 CASSSEQGYGYTF
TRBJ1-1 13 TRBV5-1 CASSSQGPAEAFF
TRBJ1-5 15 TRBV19 CASSLGQGGYQPQHF
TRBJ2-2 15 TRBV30 CAWRITRQGPGELFF
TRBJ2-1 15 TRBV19 CASSRTSGNYNEQFF
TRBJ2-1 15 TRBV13 CASRRAGGVYNEQFF
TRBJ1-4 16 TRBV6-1 CASSGGLQGPNEKLFF
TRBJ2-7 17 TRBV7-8 CASSSRGLAGVSYEQYF
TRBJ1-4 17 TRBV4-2 CASSQGVEGATNEKLFF
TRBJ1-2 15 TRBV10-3 CAITSGTGDYYGYTF
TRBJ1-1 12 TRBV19 CASRDRNTEAFF
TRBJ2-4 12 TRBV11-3 CASSNRENIQYF
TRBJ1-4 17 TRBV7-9 CASSSRRTGGADEKLFF
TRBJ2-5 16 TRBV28 CASSLWGIAGQETQYF
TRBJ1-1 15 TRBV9 CASSVEGQGFTEAFF
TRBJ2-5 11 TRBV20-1 CSASGTLTQYF
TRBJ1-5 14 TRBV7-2 CASSLRGGYQPQHF
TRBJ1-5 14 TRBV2 CASSRTGVDQPQHF
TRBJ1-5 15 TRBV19 CASSKGDRTNQPQHF
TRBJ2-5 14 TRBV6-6 CASSFQGAEETQYF
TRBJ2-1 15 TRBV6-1 CASSELAGGVGEQFF
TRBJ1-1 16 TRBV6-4 CASSPHYRGKNTEAFF
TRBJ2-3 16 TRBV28 CASSPTGGRLTDTQYF